These 30 T cell receptor beta chains were sequenced from one sample in a study of CD8 T cells in ankylosing spondylitis (dated by TCRdb to between 2016 and 2019). The full study reports these points: A TCR beta motif of fewer than 10 highly homologous amino acid variants appeared characteristic of blood from ankylosing spondylitis patients.

The library was built by means of 5' RACE. Sequencing was performed on an Illumina HiSeq 2500. TCRdb trimmed public reads at Q25 via fastp, called clones via MiXCR and kept in-frame beta chains. Rows merge per CDR3 protein into single entries with the most common DNA and genes. Within this sample are some 840,000 distinct CDR3 sequences, with 12% of them counted one time only. The ten largest clones add up to less than 0.65% of the sample. No cognate antigen is known for these TCRs. The material sequenced was blood, either unsorted or a sorted T cell fraction (not recorded which). The receptors were gathered from a male donor with ankylosing spondylitis.

As regards this clonotype: Because the CDR3's place on the DNA is in doubt, the DNA is left out and the CDR3 is given as listed by TCRdb. V gene TRBV2 combines with J gene TRBJ2-5; TRBD1, the D gene given by the table, was not confirmed from the DNA. Both ends counted, the CDR3 spans 15 residues. Germline CDR1 SNHLY, CDR2 FYNNEI. Here the CDR3 reads CASSSSGRGQETQYF.

Details on this clonotype: One base away lies a much larger clone, so this may be a sequencing read error. The chain is built from TRBV11-1 and TRBJ2-5; either TRBD1 or TRBD2 may fit D (5 bases each). This CDR3 spans 13 amino acids. V was cut by 4 bases and J by 0 bases, with 6 bases left in between. Per the germline V gene, CDR1 is SGHAT and CDR2 is FQDESV (reference sequence). The CDR3 region is CASSSGHQETQYF. The CDR3 DNA sequence: TGTGCCAGCAGCTCGGGACACCAAGAGACCCAGTACTTC.

This clonotype was detected many times. The chain uses TRBV28 and TRBJ2-1, with D maybe TRBD1 (5 bases). Trimming cost V 10 bases and J 0 bases, with 22 bases left between them. Germline assignment: CDR1 MDHEN and CDR2 SYDVKM. This CDR3 comprises 17 residues. CDR3 residues: CATSTAVRGLSYNEQFF. The DNA of the CDR3 is TGTGCCACTTCGACGGCGGTTAGGGGCCTCTCCTACAATGAGCAGTTCTTC.

This clonotype was seen a handful of times. The rearrangement uses TRBV7-9 and TRBJ1-2; 8 bases agree with TRBD1. CDR3 length: 14 amino acids. Trimming at V came to 3 bases and at J to 2 bases, leaving 2 bases not matched to a gene. Germline CDR1 is SEHNR and CDR2 is FQNEAQ (reference sequence). This CDR3 is CASSFRGQNYGYTF. For the CDR3, the DNA is TGTGCCAGCAGCTTCAGGGGGCAGAACTATGGCTACACCTTC.

The CDR3 region is CASSLRGTTAGELFF. In DNA form, the CDR3 reads TGTGCCAGCAGTTTACGAGGGACTACGGCCGGGGAGCTGTTTTTT. The chain has TRBV27 and TRBJ2-2; 7 nucleotides align to TRBD2. CDR3 length equals 15 residues. V was clipped by 2 bases and J by 6 bases; unmatched bases: 6. Germline assignment: CDR1 MNHEY and CDR2 SMNVEV (reference sequence).

The CDR3 DNA follows: TGTGCCAGCAGCGTTAACAACTACAATGAGCAGTTCTTC. This gives the protein CASSVNNYNEQFF. The chain couples TRBV11-2 to TRBJ2-1; D gene unclear. CDR1 is SGHAT and CDR2 is FQNNGV in the germline V gene. CDR3 length: 13 residues. The V end was cut by 5 bases, the J end by 3 bases, with 8 bases between.

The chain employs TRBV7-2 and TRBJ1-6; maybe TRBD1 (6 bases). The germline V gene encodes CDR1 SGHTA and CDR2 FQGNSA. The CDR3 is 13 residues long. Trimming cost V 5 bases and J 10 bases, with 12 bases left between them. This chain's CDR3 is CASSPRGRSPLHF. CDR3 in DNA: TGTGCCAGCAGCCCCAGGGGCCGGTCACCCCTCCACTTT.

The table lists this clonotype with a few counts. The chain has TRBV7-2 and TRBJ2-1; D is unclear. Germline V CDR1 and CDR2: SGHTA, FQGNSA. CDR3 length: 13 amino acids. Trimming cost V 5 bases and J 10 bases, with 15 bases left between them. In DNA form, the CDR3 reads TGTGCCAGCAGCGCCCTCGAAAGCTTAGAGCAGTTCTTC. Translation gives CASSALESLEQFF.

This clonotype was found many times. The chain has TRBV20-1 and TRBJ2-3, with D possibly TRBD2 on 5 matching bases. The germline CDR1 and CDR2 sequences are DFQATT and SNEGSKA (reference sequence). The CDR3 consists of 15 residues. V dropped 3 bases and J dropped 2 bases, with 15 bases sitting between them. CDR3 protein: CSASGSAQNTDTQYF. In nucleotides, the CDR3 is TGCAGTGCTAGCGGTAGCGCCCAAAACACAGATACGCAGTATTTT.

The chain links TRBV9 to TRBJ2-5; TRBD2 aligns across 8 bases. The V gene end was trimmed by 3 bases and the J gene end by 5 bases; junction bases not matched to a gene: 6. Germline CDR1 reads SGDLS; CDR2 reads YYNGEE. The CDR3 sequence is 14 residues long. The CDR3 here is CASSGAGAAETQYF. For the CDR3, the DNA is TGTGCCAGCAGCGGAGCGGGAGCTGCGGAGACCCAGTACTTC.

This clonotype came up many times. The chain combines TRBV15 with TRBJ2-7, with D possibly being TRBD2 (6 bases). The CDR3 length is 12 residues. CDR1 and CDR2 (germline): LNHNV, YYDKDF (reference sequence). V shed 2 bases and J shed 7 bases, with 9 bases lying between them. The CDR3 DNA follows: TGTGCCACCAGCAGAAGGGGAGGTGAGCAGTACTTC. Translating it yields CATSRRGGEQYF.

The gene calls are TRBV19 and TRBJ2-4; 11 bases agree with TRBD2. There are 15 residues in the CDR3. Losses at the gene ends were 11 bases for V and 6 bases for J; bases not matched to a gene: 12. From germline, CDR1 is LNHDA and CDR2 SQIVND (reference sequence). CDR3 region: CARGVTSGKGNIQYF. CDR3 nucleotides: TGTGCCCGCGGCGTGACTAGCGGGAAGGGAAACATTCAGTACTTC.

The chain's CDR3 is CASSLRSSNEQFF. The DNA for the CDR3 is TGTGCCAGCAGTTTACGGTCTAGCAATGAGCAGTTCTTC. The chain has TRBV27 and TRBJ2-1; D unclear. With 2 bases removed from V and 6 bases from J, the gap between germline ends came to 8 bases. Germline CDR1 reads MNHEY; CDR2 reads SMNVEV (reference sequence). There are 13 residues in the CDR3.

This clonotype has only a few counts. The genes are TRBV10-3 and TRBJ1-5, with D possibly matching TRBD1 (5 bases). V was trimmed by 11 bases and J by 6 bases, leaving 20 bases between them. Germline V gene lookup returns CDR1 ENHRY and CDR2 SYGVKD. The CDR3 sequence is 14 residues long. In DNA form, the CDR3 reads TGTGCCTCTACCTCGGGAGGGGAGAGTCAGCCCCAGCATTTT. It is translated as CASTSGGESQPQHF.

This clonotype has just a few counts. The genes are TRBV7-3 and TRBJ1-6; D unclear. Germline V lookup: CDR1 SGHTA, CDR2 FQGTGA. The CDR3 sequence is 14 residues long. V was cut by 2 bases and J by 7 bases, with 9 bases left in between. DNA for the CDR3: TGTGCCAGCAGCTTATCAGGACGAAATTCACCCCTCCACTTT. Its protein product is CASSLSGRNSPLHF.

This clonotype came up a few times. The chain is built from TRBV20-1 and TRBJ2-3; 8 bases are shared with TRBD1. After removal of 5 bases from V and 0 bases from J, the junction contained 7 bases not matched to a gene. The CDR3 length is 15 residues. Germline V gene data show CDR1 as DFQATT and CDR2 as SNEGSKA (reference sequence). CDR3 region: CSAERQGASTDTQYF. For the CDR3, the DNA is TGCAGTGCTGAGAGGCAGGGGGCTAGCACAGATACGCAGTATTTT.

The J gene is TRBJ2-2, the V gene TRBV20-1, with D uncertain. V was clipped by 0 bases and J by 5 bases, with 7 bases between them. CDR3 size: 13 residues. CDR1 and CDR2 from the germline V gene are DFQATT and SNEGSKA (reference sequence). Written as DNA, the CDR3 is TGCAGTGCTAGAGAGGGTCGAACCGGGGAGCTGTTTTTT. This encodes CSAREGRTGELFF.

This clonotype has ten or more counts. This chain uses TRBV20-1 with TRBJ1-4; D remains ambiguous. Trimming stripped 5 bases from V and 2 bases from J, with 9 bases between. The germline gives CDR1 DFQATT, CDR2 SNEGSKA (reference sequence). The CDR3 is made up of 13 amino acids. In nucleotides, the CDR3 is TGCAGTGCTTCCAAGGTGACTAATGAAAAACTGTTTTTT. Encoded protein: CSASKVTNEKLFF.

This clonotype was counted many times. The chain recombines TRBV4-3 with TRBJ2-5; D remains unclear. Germline V lookup: CDR1 LGHNA, CDR2 YSLEER. The ends were cut back, 2 bases at V and 2 bases at J, with 6 bases in the middle. The CDR3 spans 13 residues. CDR3 in DNA: TGCGCCAGCAGCCAAACCCTTCAAGAGACCCAGTACTTC. The encoded protein is CASSQTLQETQYF.

The chain combines TRBV6-2 or TRBV6-3 with TRBJ2-3; weak D call: TRBD1 (6 bases). V gave up 7 bases and J gave up 4 bases, with 15 bases separating them. Germline V CDR1 and CDR2: MNHEY, SVGEGT. This CDR3 contains 14 residues. This CDR3 is CASNLRGTSDTQYF. The CDR3 bases are TGTGCCAGCAATTTACGAGGGACATCAGATACGCAGTATTTT.

This clonotype showed up many times. The V and J genes are TRBV5-1 and TRBJ2-3; D remains ambiguous. V lost 6 bases and J lost 4, with 12 bases in between. The CDR3 extends over 13 amino acids. Germline V gene sequence: CDR1 SGHRS, CDR2 YFSETQ. CDR3 sequence reads: CASNSLGSDTQYF. CDR3 DNA sequence: TGCGCCAGCAATTCCCTGGGCTCAGATACGCAGTATTTT.

V usage is TRBV2 and J usage is TRBJ2-5; 7 bases align to TRBD1. CDR3 size: 15 residues. CDR1 is SNHLY, CDR2 FYNNEI, per germline. The ends lost 4 bases at V and 4 bases at J; junction bases unmatched: 9. The CDR3 is CASSGQGLMGETQYF. Here the CDR3 DNA reads TGTGCCAGCAGTGGACAGGGTTTGATGGGAGAGACCCAGTACTTC.

The chain links TRBV10-3 to TRBJ2-5; D possibly corresponds to TRBD2 (7 bases). CDR3 size: 14 residues. Germline CDR1 is ENHRY and CDR2 is SYGVKD. Between the trimmed V and J ends, which lost 3 bases and 2 bases, there was a span of 10 bases. The CDR3 loop is CAISDRGGQETQYF. As DNA, the CDR3 is TGTGCCATCAGTGATAGGGGGGGGCAAGAGACCCAGTACTTC.

This clonotype has a handful of counts. The V and J genes are TRBV20-1 and TRBJ2-7; D might be TRBD1 (6 bases). The CDR3 contains 12 residues. Germline lookup yields CDR1 DFQATT and CDR2 SNEGSKA (reference sequence). V was clipped by 5 bases and J by 2 bases, with 10 bases between them. The CDR3 reads CSADRIAYEQYF. The CDR3 DNA reads TGCAGTGCTGACAGGATAGCCTACGAGCAGTACTTC.

In this sample, this clonotype turned up once. The junction departs from the called germline gene at one end, perhaps through a read error. The V gene is TRBV12-3 or TRBV12-4, the J gene TRBJ2-2; the D gene is possibly TRBD2 (5 bases). This CDR3 region has 14 residues. The CDR3 nucleotides are TGTGCCAGCAGTTTCAGCGGCTGGACCGGGGAGCTGTGTTTT. The encoded protein is CASSFSGWTGELCF.

This clonotype was observed many times. This chain connects TRBV27 to TRBJ1-2; D is unclear. Germline-derived CDR1 and CDR2 are MNHEY and SMNVEV (reference sequence). Trimming took 5 bases from V and 4 from J, leaving 11 bases between them. This CDR3 region has 13 residues. The CDR3 DNA is TGTGCCAGCAGTGCGGCGGGAGGCTATGGCTACACCTTC. It yields the protein CASSAAGGYGYTF.

CDR3 loop: CSASRERGTDTQYF. CDR3 DNA: TGCAGTGCTTCTCGGGAAAGGGGCACAGATACGCAGTATTTT. The chain has TRBV20-1 and TRBJ2-3, with D possibly TRBD2 on 5 matching bases. Germline loops: CDR1 DFQATT, CDR2 SNEGSKA (reference sequence). This CDR3 is 14 amino acids long. V lost 5 bases to trimming and J lost 1 base, with 13 bases between them.

A word on this clonotype: A much larger clone differs from this one at a single base, so this may be a read error. The J gene is TRBJ2-1, the V gene TRBV24-1, with 8 bases lining up with TRBD1. The CDR3 spans 14 residues. V was pared by 7 bases and J by 8 bases, with 9 bases of the junction left unmatched. Germline values: CDR1 KGHDR, CDR2 SFDVKD. Written as DNA, the CDR3 is TGTGCCACCAGCAAAGGACAGGGATACTATGAGCAGTTCTTC. This encodes CATSKGQGYYEQFF.

The chain combines TRBV20-1 with TRBJ1-2; D not resolved. Germline V CDR1 and CDR2: DFQATT, SNEGSKA (reference sequence). The V end was cut by 0 bases, the J end by 6 bases, with 8 bases between. The CDR3 loop spans 12 amino acids. Here the CDR3 reads CSARDKGNGYTF. Written as DNA, the CDR3 is TGCAGTGCTAGAGATAAGGGAAATGGCTACACCTTC.

This clonotype has a handful of counts. The rearrangement joins TRBV7-2 to TRBJ1-2; the D gene is possibly TRBD1 (6 bases). CDR1 and CDR2 from the germline V gene are SGHTA and FQGNSA. V was pared by 2 bases and J by 8 bases, with 18 bases between. The CDR3 is 15 residues long. The CDR3 protein is CASSLIRGQGGGYTF. CDR3 in DNA: TGTGCCAGCAGCTTAATTCGGGGGCAGGGAGGCGGCTACACCTTC.